The entry below describes one T cell receptor (beta chain). Its antigen remains unidentified. Every HIV-positive participant received treatment in the United States. This record comes from a study of long-term antiretroviral therapy in people with HIV. Investigators performed immunoSEQ version v3.0 at survey level. Generated by immunoSEQ multiplex PCR, the TCRdb table keeps only in-frame clones and is missing some. The table has about 35,000 clones, about 80% seen once; the top ten hold roughly 7.1%. Study-wide points: Neither ART adherence, viral resistance nor therapy changes were documented. Clones expanded before ART dominated the repertoire at all time points. Sampling of blood ran from the mid-2000s to the late 2010s, and older ART regimens were possibly in use.

CDR1 and CDR2 (germline): MGHRA, YSYEKL. Germline trimming cut 3 bases from V and 4 bases from J; bases unmatched to any gene: 4. The CDR3 runs 15 residues. The clonotype comes from a woman aged 50 to 65 with HIV. This chain joins TRBV4-1 and TRBJ2-7; 12 bases agree with TRBD2. The input for sequencing was unsorted PBMCs, taken 2 years after starting antiretroviral therapy. The CDR3 DNA reads TGCGCCAGCAGCCACCCTAGCGGGGGGGCTTACGAGCAGTACTTC. Protein sequence: CASSHPSGGAYEQYF.